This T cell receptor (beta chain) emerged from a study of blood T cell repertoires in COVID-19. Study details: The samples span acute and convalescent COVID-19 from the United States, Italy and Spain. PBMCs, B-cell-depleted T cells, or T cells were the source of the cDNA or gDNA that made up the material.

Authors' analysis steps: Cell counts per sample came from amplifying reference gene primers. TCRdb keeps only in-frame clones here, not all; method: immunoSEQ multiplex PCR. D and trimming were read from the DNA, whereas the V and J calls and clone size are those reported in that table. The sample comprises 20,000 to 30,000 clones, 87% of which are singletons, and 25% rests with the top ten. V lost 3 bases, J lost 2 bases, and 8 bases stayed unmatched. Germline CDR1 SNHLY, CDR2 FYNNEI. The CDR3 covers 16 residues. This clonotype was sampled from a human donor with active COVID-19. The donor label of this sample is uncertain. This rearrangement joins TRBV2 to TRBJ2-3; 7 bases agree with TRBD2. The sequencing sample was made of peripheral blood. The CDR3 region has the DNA TGTGCCAGCAGTGACCGTGGGCTAGCGGTCACAGATACGCAGTATTTT. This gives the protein CASSDRGLAVTDTQYF.